This T cell receptor beta chain was observed in a study of blood T cell repertoires in COVID-19. The germline CDR1 and CDR2 sequences are SGDLS and YYNGEE. J lost 3 bases, V lost 3 bases, and 4 bases had no gene match. This CDR3 is 15 amino acids long. Method: immunoSEQ multiplex PCR; TCRdb's copy keeps in-frame clones and lacks some. The sample lists about 370,000 clones, 80% to 90% seen once, with about 3% in the top ten. Seattle participants joined during active infection and were tracked over time. Sequenced input: peripheral blood. The rearrangement joins TRBV9 to TRBJ2-1; TRBD2 matches at 9 bases. The origin of this receptor is a woman aged 30 to 39 with COVID-19, enrolled during active disease. The chain's CDR3 is CASSAREGLYNEQFF. DNA for the CDR3: TGTGCCAGCAGCGCGCGGGAGGGCCTCTACAATGAGCAGTTCTTC.